The next 2 T cell receptor beta chains were all read from a single sample in a study of T cell changes during pregnancy in multiple sclerosis. Method: immunoSEQ multiplex PCR; TCRdb's copy keeps in-frame clones and lacks some. The profile shows 70,000 to 95,000 clones, 85% to 95% of them singletons. Source: peripheral blood, taken in the third trimester of pregnancy. All receptors derive from a female donor with multiple sclerosis, enrolled in a pregnancy study.

The CDR3 region has the DNA TGTGCCAGCAGGGAGAGTTTTTCCACGGCGGGAAAACTGTTTTTT. Encoded protein: CASRESFSTAGKLFF. The rearrangement links TRBV6-5 to TRBJ1-4; no firm D call. The CDR3 is 15 residues long. Germline V gene data show CDR1 as MNHEY and CDR2 as SVGAGI. V was trimmed by 6 bases and J by 10 bases, leaving 21 bases between them.

V and J are TRBV12-5 and TRBJ1-1; TRBD1 matches at 9 bases. This CDR3 contains 20 residues. Unmatched junction bases numbered 19, after V lost 0 bases and J lost 5 bases. Germline-derived CDR1 and CDR2 are LGHNT and FRNRAP. The CDR3 reads CASGLVLGRDREGTVTEAFF. DNA of the CDR3: TGTGCTAGTGGTTTGGTACTGGGTCGGGACAGGGAGGGAACGGTGACTGAAGCTTTCTTT.